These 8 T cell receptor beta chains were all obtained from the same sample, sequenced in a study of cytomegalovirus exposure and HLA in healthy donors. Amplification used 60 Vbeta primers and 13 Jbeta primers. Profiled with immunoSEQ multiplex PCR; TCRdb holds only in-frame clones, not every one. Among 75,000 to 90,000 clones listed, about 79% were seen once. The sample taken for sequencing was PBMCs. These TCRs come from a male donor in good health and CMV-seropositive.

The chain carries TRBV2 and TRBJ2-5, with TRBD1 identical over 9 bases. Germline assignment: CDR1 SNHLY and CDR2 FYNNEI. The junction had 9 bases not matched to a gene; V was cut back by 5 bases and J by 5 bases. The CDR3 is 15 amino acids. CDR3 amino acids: CASSQRQGGTETQYF. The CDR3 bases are TGTGCCAGCAGTCAAAGACAGGGGGGCACGGAGACCCAGTACTTC.

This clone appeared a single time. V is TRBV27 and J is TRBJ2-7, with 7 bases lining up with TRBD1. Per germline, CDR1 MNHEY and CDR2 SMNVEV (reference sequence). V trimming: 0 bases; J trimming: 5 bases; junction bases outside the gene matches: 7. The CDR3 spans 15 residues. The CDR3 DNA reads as TGTGCCAGCAGTTTATCATTCGGGACAGTTGACGAGCAGTACTTC. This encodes CASSLSFGTVDEQYF.

CDR3 sequence reads: CASSLGLAESGELFF. Here the CDR3 DNA reads TGTGCCAGCAGCTTAGGACTAGCAGAAAGCGGGGAGCTGTTTTTT. This sequence joins TRBV7-2 and TRBJ2-2; 7 positions match TRBD2. The germline CDR1 and CDR2 sequences are SGHTA and FQGNSA. This CDR3 spans 15 amino acids. The V gene end was trimmed by 1 base and the J gene end by 7 bases; junction bases not matched to a gene: 6.

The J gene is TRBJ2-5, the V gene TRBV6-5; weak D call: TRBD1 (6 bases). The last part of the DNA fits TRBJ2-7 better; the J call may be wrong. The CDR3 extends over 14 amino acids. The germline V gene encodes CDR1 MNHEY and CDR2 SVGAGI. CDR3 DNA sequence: TGTGCCAGCAGAAGCTTGAAGGGGGCCTACGAGCAGTACTTC. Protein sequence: CASRSLKGAYEQYF.

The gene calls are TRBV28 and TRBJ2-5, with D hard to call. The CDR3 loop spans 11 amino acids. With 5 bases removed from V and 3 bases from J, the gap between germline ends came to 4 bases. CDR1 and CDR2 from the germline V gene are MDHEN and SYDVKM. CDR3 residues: CASSLKETQYF. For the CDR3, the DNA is TGTGCCAGCAGTCTTAAAGAGACCCAGTACTTC.

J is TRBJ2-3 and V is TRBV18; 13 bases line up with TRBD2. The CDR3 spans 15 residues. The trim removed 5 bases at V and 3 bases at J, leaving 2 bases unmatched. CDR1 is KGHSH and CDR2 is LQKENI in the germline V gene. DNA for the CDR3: TGTGCCAGCTCAGCGGGACTAGCGGGAACAGATACGCAGTATTTT. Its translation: CASSAGLAGTDTQYF.

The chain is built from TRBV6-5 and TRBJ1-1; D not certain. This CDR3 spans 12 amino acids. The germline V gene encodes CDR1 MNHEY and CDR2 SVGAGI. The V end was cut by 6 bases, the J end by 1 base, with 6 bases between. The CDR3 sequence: CASRGGNTEAFF. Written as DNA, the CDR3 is TGTGCCAGCAGAGGCGGGAACACTGAAGCTTTCTTT.

The DNA of the CDR3 is TGTGCCAGCAGTGAACAGGACGACGGGGCCTACGAGCAGTACTTC. Its protein product is CASSEQDDGAYEQYF. The rearrangement joins TRBV2 to TRBJ2-7; maybe TRBD2 (5 bases). Trimming pared 2 bases from V and 2 bases from J, leaving 13 bases between. The CDR3 runs to 15 residues. Germline V lookup: CDR1 SNHLY, CDR2 FYNNEI.